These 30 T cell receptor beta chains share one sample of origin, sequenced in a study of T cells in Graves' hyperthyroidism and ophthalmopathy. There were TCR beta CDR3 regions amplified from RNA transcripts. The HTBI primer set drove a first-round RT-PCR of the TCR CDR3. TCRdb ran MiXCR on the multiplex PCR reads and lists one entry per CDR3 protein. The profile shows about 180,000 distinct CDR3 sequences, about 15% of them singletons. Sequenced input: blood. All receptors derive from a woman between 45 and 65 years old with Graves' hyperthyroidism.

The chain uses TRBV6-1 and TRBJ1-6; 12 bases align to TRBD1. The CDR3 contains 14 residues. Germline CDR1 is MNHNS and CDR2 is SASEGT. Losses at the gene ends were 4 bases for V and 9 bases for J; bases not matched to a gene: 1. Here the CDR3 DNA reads TGTGCCAGCAGTGGGGACAGGGGGCTTTCACCCCTCCACTTT. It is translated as CASSGDRGLSPLHF.

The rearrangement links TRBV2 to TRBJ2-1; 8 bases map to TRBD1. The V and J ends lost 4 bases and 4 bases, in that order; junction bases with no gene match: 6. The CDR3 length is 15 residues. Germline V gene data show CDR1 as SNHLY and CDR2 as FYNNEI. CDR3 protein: CASSGLTGAYNEQFF. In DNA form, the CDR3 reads TGTGCCAGCAGTGGATTGACAGGGGCGTACAATGAGCAGTTCTTC.

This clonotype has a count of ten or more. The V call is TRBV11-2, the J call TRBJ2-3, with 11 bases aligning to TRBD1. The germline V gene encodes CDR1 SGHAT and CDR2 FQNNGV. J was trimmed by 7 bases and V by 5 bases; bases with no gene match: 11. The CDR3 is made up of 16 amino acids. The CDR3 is CASSPGTGGKPYTQYF. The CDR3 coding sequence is TGTGCCAGCAGCCCCGGGACAGGGGGAAAGCCATATACGCAGTATTTT.

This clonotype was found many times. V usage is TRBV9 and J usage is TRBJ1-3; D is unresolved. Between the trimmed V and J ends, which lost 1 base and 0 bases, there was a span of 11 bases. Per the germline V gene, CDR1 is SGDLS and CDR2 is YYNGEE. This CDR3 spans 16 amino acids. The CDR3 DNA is TGTGCCAGCAGCGTAAAAACGGATCTCTCTGGAAACACCATATATTTT. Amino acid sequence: CASSVKTDLSGNTIYF.

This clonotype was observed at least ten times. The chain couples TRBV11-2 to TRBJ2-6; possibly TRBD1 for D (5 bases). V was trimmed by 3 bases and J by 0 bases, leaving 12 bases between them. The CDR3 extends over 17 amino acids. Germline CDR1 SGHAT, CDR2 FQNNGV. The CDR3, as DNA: TGTGCCAGCAGCTTCGACAGTTATTCCTCTGGGGCCAACGTCCTGACTTTC. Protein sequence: CASSFDSYSSGANVLTF. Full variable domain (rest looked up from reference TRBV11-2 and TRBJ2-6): EAGVAQSPRYKIIEKRQSVAFWCNPISGHATLYWYQQILGQGPKLLIQFQNNGVVDDSQLPKDRFSAERLKGVDSTLKIQPAKLEDSAVYLCASSFDSYSSGANVLTFGAGSRLTVL.

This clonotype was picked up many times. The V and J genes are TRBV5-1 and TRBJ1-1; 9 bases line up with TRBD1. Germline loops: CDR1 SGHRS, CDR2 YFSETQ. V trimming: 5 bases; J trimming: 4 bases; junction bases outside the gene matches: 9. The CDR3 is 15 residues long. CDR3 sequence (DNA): TGCGCCAGCAGAATCTTACAGGGGGCGATCACTGAAGCTTTCTTT. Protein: CASRILQGAITEAFF. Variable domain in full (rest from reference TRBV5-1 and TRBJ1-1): KAGVTQTPRYLIKTRGQQVTLSCSPISGHRSVSWYQQTPGQGLQFLFEYFSETQRNKGNFPGRFSGRQFSNSRSEMNVSTLELGDSALYLCASRILQGAITEAFFGQGTRLTVV.

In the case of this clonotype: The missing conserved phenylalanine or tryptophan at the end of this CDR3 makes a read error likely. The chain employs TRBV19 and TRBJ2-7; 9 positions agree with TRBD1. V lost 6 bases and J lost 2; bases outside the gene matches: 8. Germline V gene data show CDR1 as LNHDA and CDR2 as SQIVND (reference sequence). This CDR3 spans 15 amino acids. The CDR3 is CASSPGQGFPYEQYS. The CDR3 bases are TGTGCCAGTAGCCCAGGACAGGGGTTCCCCTACGAGCAGTACTCC.

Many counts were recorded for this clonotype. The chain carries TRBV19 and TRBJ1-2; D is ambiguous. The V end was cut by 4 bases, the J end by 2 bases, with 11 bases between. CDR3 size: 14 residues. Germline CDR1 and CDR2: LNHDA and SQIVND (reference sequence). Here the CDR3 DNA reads TGTGCCAGTAGTACGGTGGGCGGAAACTATGGCTACACCTTC. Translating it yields CASSTVGGNYGYTF.

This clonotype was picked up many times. CDR3 DNA: TGTGCCAGCAGTTTAACAGGAGAAGTTTACGAGCAGTACTTC. Translating gives CASSLTGEVYEQYF. The gene calls are TRBV28 and TRBJ2-7; a possible D gene is TRBD1 (5 bases). The germline CDR1 and CDR2 sequences are MDHEN and SYDVKM. The CDR3 runs 14 residues. Trimming left V 2 bases short and J 4 bases short, with 12 bases between. The whole variable domain, filled in from reference TRBV28 and TRBJ2-7, reads DVKVTQSSRYLVKRTGEKVFLECVQDMDHENMFWYRQDPGLGLRLIYFSYDVKMKEKGDIPEGYSVSREKKERFSLILESASTNQTSMYLCASSLTGEVYEQYFGPGTRLTVT.

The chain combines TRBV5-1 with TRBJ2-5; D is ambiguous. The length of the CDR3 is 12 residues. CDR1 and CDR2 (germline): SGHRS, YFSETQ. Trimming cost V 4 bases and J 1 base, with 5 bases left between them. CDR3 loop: CASSIPQETQYF. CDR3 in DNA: TGCGCCAGCAGCATACCCCAAGAGACCCAGTACTTC.

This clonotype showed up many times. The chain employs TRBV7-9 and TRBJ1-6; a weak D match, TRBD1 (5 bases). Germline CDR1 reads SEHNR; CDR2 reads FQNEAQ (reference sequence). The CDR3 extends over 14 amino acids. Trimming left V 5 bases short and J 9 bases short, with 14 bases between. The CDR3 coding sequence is TGTGCCAGCAGCCCAGCTGGGGCTACTTCACCCCTCCACTTT. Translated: CASSPAGATSPLHF.

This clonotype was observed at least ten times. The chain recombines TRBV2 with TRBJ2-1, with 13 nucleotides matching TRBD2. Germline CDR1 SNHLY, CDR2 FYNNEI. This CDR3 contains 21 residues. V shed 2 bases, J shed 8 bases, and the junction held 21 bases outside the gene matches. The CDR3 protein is CASSERETGQHRTSGGDEQFF. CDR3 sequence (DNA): TGTGCCAGCAGTGAAAGGGAAACGGGACAGCACCGGACTAGCGGGGGCGATGAGCAGTTCTTC. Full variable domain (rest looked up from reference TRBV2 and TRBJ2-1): EPEVTQTPSHQVTQMGQEVILRCVPISNHLYFYWYRQILGQKVEFLVSFYNNEISEKSEIFDDQFSVERPDGSNFTLKIRSTKLEDSAMYFCASSERETGQHRTSGGDEQFFGPGTRLTVL.

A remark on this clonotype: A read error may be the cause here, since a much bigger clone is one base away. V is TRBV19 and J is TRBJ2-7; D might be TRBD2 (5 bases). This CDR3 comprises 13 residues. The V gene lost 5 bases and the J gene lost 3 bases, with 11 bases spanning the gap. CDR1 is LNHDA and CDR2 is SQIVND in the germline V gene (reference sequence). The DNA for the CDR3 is TGTGCCAGTAGTCTAGCTATTGGCTACGAGCAGTACTTC. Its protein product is CASSLAIGYEQYF.

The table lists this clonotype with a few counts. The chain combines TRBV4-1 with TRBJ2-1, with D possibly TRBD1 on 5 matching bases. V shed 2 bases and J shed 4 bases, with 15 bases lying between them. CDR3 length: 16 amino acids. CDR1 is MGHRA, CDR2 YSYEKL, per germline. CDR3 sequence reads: CASSQPTAAVYNEQFF. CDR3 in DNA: TGCGCCAGCAGCCAACCGACAGCCGCCGTTTACAATGAGCAGTTCTTC.

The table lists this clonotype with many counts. The CDR3 is CASSLASNTGELFF. The DNA for the CDR3 is TGTGCCAGCAGCTTAGCTTCGAACACCGGGGAGCTGTTTTTT. The chain is built from TRBV7-2 and TRBJ2-2; the D is unclear. CDR1 is SGHTA, CDR2 FQGNSA, per germline. V dropped 0 bases and J dropped 0 bases, with 2 bases sitting between them. There are 14 residues in the CDR3.

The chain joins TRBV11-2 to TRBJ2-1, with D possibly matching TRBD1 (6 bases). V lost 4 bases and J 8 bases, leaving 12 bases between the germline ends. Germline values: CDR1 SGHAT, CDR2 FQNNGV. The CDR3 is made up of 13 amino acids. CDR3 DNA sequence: TGTGCCAGCAGCTCCCGAGGGGGTGATGAGCAGTTCTTC. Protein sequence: CASSSRGGDEQFF.

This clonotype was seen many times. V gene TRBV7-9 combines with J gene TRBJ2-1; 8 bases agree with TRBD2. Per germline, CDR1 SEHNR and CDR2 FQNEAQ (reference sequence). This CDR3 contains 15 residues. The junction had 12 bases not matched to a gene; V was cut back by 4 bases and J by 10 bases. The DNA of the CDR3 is TGTGCCAGCAGCTCCCCCGGGGGGGGACCGGCGGAGCAGTTCTTC. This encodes CASSSPGGGPAEQFF.

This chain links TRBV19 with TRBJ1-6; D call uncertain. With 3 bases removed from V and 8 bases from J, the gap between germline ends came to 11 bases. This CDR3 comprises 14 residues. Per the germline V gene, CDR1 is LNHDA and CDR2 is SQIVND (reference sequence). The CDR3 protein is CASSITGIYSPLHF. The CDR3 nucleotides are TGTGCCAGTAGTATTACCGGGATTTATTCACCCCTCCACTTT.

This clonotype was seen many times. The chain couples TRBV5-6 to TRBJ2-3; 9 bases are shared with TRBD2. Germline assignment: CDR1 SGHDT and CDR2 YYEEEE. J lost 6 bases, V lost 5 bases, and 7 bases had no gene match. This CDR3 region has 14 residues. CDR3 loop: CASRTGTSKDTQYF. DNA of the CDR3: TGTGCCAGCAGAACCGGGACTAGCAAGGATACGCAGTATTTT. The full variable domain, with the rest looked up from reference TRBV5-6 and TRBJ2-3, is DAGVTQSPTHLIKTRGQQVTLRCSPKSGHDTVSWYQQALGQGPQFIFQYYEEEERQRGNFPDRFSGHQFPNYSSELNVNALLLGDSALYLCASRTGTSKDTQYFGPGTRLTVL.

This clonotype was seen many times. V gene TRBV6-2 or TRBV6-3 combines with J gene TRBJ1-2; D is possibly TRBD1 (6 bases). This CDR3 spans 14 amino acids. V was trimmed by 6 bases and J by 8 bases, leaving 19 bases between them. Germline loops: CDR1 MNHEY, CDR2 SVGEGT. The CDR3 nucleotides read TGTGCCAGCAGCAAGCTACAGGGTCAGAAGGGCTACACCTTC. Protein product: CASSKLQGQKGYTF.

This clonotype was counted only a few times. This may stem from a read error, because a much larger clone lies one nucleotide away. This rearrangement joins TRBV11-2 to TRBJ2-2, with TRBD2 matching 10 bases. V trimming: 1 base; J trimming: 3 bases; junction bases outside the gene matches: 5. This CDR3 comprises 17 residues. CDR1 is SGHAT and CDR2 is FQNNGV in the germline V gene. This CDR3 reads CASSLGSGGPYTGELFF. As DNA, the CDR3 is TGTGCCAGCAGCTTAGGTAGCGGGGGGCCATACACCGGGGAGCTGTTTTTT.

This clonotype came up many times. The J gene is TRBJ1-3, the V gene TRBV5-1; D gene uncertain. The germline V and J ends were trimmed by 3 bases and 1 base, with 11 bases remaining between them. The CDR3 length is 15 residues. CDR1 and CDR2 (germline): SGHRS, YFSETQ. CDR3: CASSSARSSGNTIYF. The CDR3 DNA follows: TGCGCCAGCAGCTCGGCGCGGAGTTCTGGAAACACCATATATTTT.

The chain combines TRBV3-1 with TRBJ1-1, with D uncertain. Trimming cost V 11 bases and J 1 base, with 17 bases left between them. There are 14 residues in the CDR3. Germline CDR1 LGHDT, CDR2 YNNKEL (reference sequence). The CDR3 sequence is CAATNREQNTEAFF. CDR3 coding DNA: TGTGCCGCTACGAACCGGGAGCAGAACACTGAAGCTTTCTTT.

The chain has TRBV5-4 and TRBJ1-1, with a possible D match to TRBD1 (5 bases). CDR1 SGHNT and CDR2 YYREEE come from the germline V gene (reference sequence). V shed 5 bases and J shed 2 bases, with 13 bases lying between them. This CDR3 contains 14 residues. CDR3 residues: CASRPGTANTEAFF. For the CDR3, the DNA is TGTGCCAGCAGACCAGGGACGGCAAACACTGAAGCTTTCTTT. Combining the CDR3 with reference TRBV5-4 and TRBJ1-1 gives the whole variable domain ETGVTQSPTHLIKTRGQQVTLRCSSQSGHNTVSWYQQALGQGPQFIFQYYREEENGRGNFPPRFSGLQFPNYSSELNVNALELDDSALYLCASRPGTANTEAFFGQGTRLTVV.

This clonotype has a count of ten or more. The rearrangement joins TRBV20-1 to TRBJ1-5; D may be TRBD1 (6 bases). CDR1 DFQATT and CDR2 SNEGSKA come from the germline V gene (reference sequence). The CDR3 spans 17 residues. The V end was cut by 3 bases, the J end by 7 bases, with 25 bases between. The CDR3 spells CSASHTGIRGVGQPQHF. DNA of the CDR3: TGCAGTGCTAGCCACACCGGGATCAGGGGAGTAGGGCAGCCCCAGCATTTT.

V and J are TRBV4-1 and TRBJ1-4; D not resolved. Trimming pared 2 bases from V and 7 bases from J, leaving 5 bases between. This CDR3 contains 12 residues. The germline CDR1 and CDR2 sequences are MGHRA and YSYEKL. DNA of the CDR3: TGCGCCAGCAGCCAAAGGACTGAAAAACTGTTTTTT. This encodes CASSQRTEKLFF.

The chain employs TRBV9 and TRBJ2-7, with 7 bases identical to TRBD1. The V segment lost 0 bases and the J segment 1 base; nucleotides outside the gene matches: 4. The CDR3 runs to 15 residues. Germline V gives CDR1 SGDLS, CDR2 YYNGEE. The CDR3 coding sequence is TGTGCCAGCAGCGTAGGTGGGGACAGATCCTACGAGCAGTACTTC. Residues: CASSVGGDRSYEQYF.

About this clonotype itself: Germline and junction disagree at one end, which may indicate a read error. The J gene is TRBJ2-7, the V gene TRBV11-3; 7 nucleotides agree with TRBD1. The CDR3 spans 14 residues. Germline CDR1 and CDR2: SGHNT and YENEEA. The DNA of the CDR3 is TGCGCCAGCAGCTCGACAGGGCCGCCATACGAGCAGTACTTC. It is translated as CASSSTGPPYEQYF.

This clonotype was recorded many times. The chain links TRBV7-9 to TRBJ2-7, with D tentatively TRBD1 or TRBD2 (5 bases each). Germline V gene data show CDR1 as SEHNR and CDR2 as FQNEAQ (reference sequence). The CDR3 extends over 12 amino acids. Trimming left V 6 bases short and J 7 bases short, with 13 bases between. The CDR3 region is CASSGRGGEQYF. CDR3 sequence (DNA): TGTGCCAGCAGTGGACGGGGCGGGGAGCAGTACTTC.

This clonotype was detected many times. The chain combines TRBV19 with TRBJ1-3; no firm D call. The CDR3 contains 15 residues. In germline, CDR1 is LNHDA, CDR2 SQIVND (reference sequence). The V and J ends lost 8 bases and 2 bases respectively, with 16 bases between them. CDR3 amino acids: CASDSIRIPGNTIYF. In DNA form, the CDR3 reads TGTGCCAGTGACTCAATCAGGATCCCTGGAAACACCATATATTTT. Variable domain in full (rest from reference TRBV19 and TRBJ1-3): DGGITQSPKYLFRKEGQNVTLSCEQNLNHDAMYWYRQDPGQGLRLIYYSQIVNDFQKGDIAEGYSVSREKKESFPLTVTSAQKNPTAFYLCASDSIRIPGNTIYFGEGSWLTVV.